This TCR beta chain was recorded in a study of T cells after yellow fever vaccination. Study overall: Low-cell-number fractions underwent preparation using SMART-Seq v4 Ultra Low Input.

The CDR3 has 16 amino acids. The V gene's germline CDR1 is SGHDN and CDR2 FVKESK. V dropped 3 bases and J dropped 5; count of bases not matched to a gene: 11. The study's findings and limits: Clones that expanded after primary vaccination mostly reappeared after the booster (roughly 95% CD4, 88% CD8).

Via MiXCR, TCRdb re-called the 5' RACE reads, giving one row per CDR3 protein. The sample contains 620,000 or so distinct CDR3 sequences, roughly an eighth of which appear only once. This clonotype was counted between two and nine times. Its antigen remains unknown. The chain carries TRBV14 and TRBJ2-7, with 9 bases identical to TRBD2. Sequencing used PBMCs, obtained on the day of the yellow fever booster vaccination. This receptor was obtained from a man aged 25-45 years who received the YFV17D yellow fever vaccine. CDR3 residues: CASSQRVKLAGDEQYF. Here the CDR3 DNA reads TGTGCCAGCAGCCAGCGTGTAAAACTAGCGGGCGACGAGCAGTACTTC.